This TCR beta chain comes out of a study of identical twins. Broader study findings: Weaker excess twin sharing was observed in beta out-of-frame sequences. Insertions were reduced in abundant cord blood beta clonotypes but not in memory repertoires.

Concerning this clonotype: Its antigen remains unknown.

Each CDR3 protein gets one entry after TCRdb re-called the 5' RACE reads with MiXCR. The sample lists 400,000 to 550,000 distinct CDR3 sequences, less than 25% occurring once. The J segment lost 4 bases and the V segment lost 6 bases, leaving 6 bases of the junction unmatched. The CDR3 consists of 15 residues. Another study also made use of these data, one on T cells expressing NK-cell markers.

Sequencing input: CD4+ T cells sorted from blood. The V and J genes are TRBV12-3 or TRBV12-4 and TRBJ2-5; TRBD2 matches 12 bases. This TCR came from a woman between 18 and 29 years old in good health. CDR3 sequence: CASSRTSGIGETQYF. The CDR3 DNA is TGTGCCAGCAGCCGGACTAGCGGGATAGGAGAGACCCAGTACTTC.